This TCR beta chain came from a study of T cells in Graves' hyperthyroidism and ophthalmopathy. Hyperthyroidism patients were newly diagnosed, had disease duration under 2 months, and were aged 18 to 65 years. Trimming took 3 bases from V and 4 from J; bases not matched to a gene: 3. CDR1 is SGHTA and CDR2 is FQGNSA in the germline V gene. There are 15 residues in the CDR3. This clonotype was counted ten times or more. Its antigen is not known. TCR beta CDR3 regions were amplified from RNA. First-round RT-PCR with HTBI primers amplified the TCR CDR3 region. Using its own MiXCR run on the multiplex PCR reads, TCRdb lists one record per CDR3 protein. The sample records around 420,000 distinct CDR3 sequences, 15% to 19% being singletons. The study, taken as a whole, reports: Onset of ophthalmopathy came a median around 6.5 months after the model predicted it.

The TCR comes from a woman under 30 with Graves' hyperthyroidism. The chain uses TRBV7-2 and TRBJ2-3, with 11 bases lining up with TRBD2. The sequenced material came from blood. The CDR3 DNA reads TGTGCCAGCAGCTTTAGCGGGGGGGCGGCAGATACGCAGTATTTT. It codes for CASSFSGGAADTQYF.